The source of this T cell receptor beta chain is a study of CD8+ T cells in alopecia areata. The ends were cut back, 6 bases at V and 5 bases at J, with 16 bases in the middle. The CDR3 totals 13 residues. Germline CDR1 SQVTM, CDR2 ANQGSEA. It was cDNA, reverse transcribed from extracted RNA, that served as the sequencing template. Generated by immunoSEQ multiplex PCR, the TCRdb table keeps only in-frame clones and is missing some. The sample has approximately 280,000 clones, 58% seen once. This sample's treatment: oral pan-JAK inhibitor, 5-10 mg twice daily. Sorted populations comprised CD4+ and CD8+ T cells obtained from PBMCs.

The sequenced sample was CD4+ T cells sorted from blood, obtained at week 24, from a patient treated with tofacitinib. V gene TRBV29-1 combines with J gene TRBJ1-1; D is perhaps TRBD1 (6 bases). This TCR derives from a human donor with alopecia areata. CDR3 DNA sequence: TGCAGCGTCCAGACAGGCCCGAGGACTGAAGCTTTCTTT. It encodes CSVQTGPRTEAFF.